The clone carrying this TCR beta chain was seen more than once but under ten times. This sample is drawn from a study of blood T cell dynamics during melanoma immunotherapy. The sample's time point: week 3, after first cycle of checkpoint inhibitor. TCRdb keeps only in-frame clones here, not all; method: immunoSEQ multiplex PCR. Of about 28,000 clones in the sample, 75% to 90% were seen once. V dropped 0 bases and J dropped 2; count of bases not matched to a gene: 2. The CDR3 is made up of 15 amino acids. CDR1 is LGHNA, CDR2 YNFKEQ, per germline. Sequenced material: blood, taken from a patient treated with checkpoint blockade. The clonotype originates from a human donor with melanoma. The chain joins TRBV4-2 to TRBJ2-7, with TRBD2 matching 9 bases. CDR3 nucleotides: TGTGCCAGCAGCCAAGATGGCGGGGGGGCCTACGAGCAGTACTTC. Translation gives CASSQDGGGAYEQYF.